This record covers a single T cell receptor (beta chain). The sample comes from a study of control samples from healthy donors and cancer patients. Losses at the gene ends were 0 bases for V and 3 bases for J; bases not matched to a gene: 1. CDR1 and CDR2 (germline): KGHSH, LQKENI. The CDR3 extends over 14 amino acids. Using immunoSEQ multiplex PCR, the repertoire was profiled, and TCRdb retains in-frame clones only, with some absent. Of tens of thousands of clones in the sample, approximately 80% were seen once. The sequenced material came from blood. This TCR came from a man aged 25 to 40 in good health. V is TRBV18 and J is TRBJ2-7; 8 nucleotides match TRBD1. The CDR3 loop reads CASSPPDRGYEQYF. The CDR3 DNA follows: TGTGCCAGCTCACCACCCGACAGGGGCTACGAGCAGTACTTC.